This is a list of T cell receptor beta chains from one sample in a study of OX40 agonist ivuxolimab in advanced cancers. Data came from immunoSEQ multiplex PCR; TCRdb stores just in-frame clones and leaves some out. The data contain about 66,000 clones, roughly 89% of them singletons. The sequencing used CD4+ or CD8+ T cells sorted from blood, collected in a trial of the OX40 agonist ivuxolimab. These receptors were collected from an adult with an advanced solid tumor such as melanoma, head and neck, liver or kidney cancer. Both conserved end residues are part of each CDR3. Fields, in order: D gene, V gene, clone size, J gene, CDR3 DNA, CDR3 protein. A D gene is named only where the DNA matches it firmly. The listing skips clone size in some rows; elsewhere it reads once, few, many or a size class.

TRBD1	TRBV7-9	NA	TRBJ1-4	TGTGCCAGCAGCGGGGACAGCGGTGGGGAAAAACTGTTTTTT	CASSGDSGGEKLFF
NA	TRBV9	NA	TRBJ1-2	TGTGCCAGCAGCGCTGACCCAAGGGCCGTTAACTATGGCTACACCTTC	CASSADPRAVNYGYTF
NA	TRBV7-6	NA	TRBJ2-7	TGTGCCAGCAGCTTAAGGGGGTCTCCCTACGAGCAGTACTTC	CASSLRGSPYEQYF
NA	TRBV6-6	NA	TRBJ1-4	TGTGCCAGCAGTTGGTCTGTAGCAACTAATGAAAAACTGTTTTTT	CASSWSVATNEKLFF
NA	TRBV6-5	NA	TRBJ2-7	TGTGCCAGCAGAGCAACTTGGACAGAGAACTACGAGCAGTACTTC	CASRATWTENYEQYF
NA	TRBV5-4	NA	TRBJ2-5	TGTGCCAGCAGCTTGGAGGTACTGGAGACCCAGTACTTC	CASSLEVLETQYF
TRBD1	TRBV6-1	NA	TRBJ1-5	TGTGCCAGCAGTGAGCGGACAGGGGGCGGGCAGCCCCAGCATTTT	CASSERTGGGQPQHF
NA	TRBV6-5	NA	TRBJ1-1	TGTGCCAGCACCGGCCCGGGGAACACTGAAGCTTTCTTT	CASTGPGNTEAFF
TRBD1	TRBV2	NA	TRBJ1-4	TGTGCCAGCAGCCAAAGTCGAGGGGGCAATGAAAAACTGTTTTTT	CASSQSRGGNEKLFF
NA	TRBV5-1	NA	TRBJ2-7	TGCGCCAGCACTCCGGGACAAAGTGAGGAGCAGTACTTC	CASTPGQSEEQYF
NA	TRBV19	NA	TRBJ2-2	TGTGCCAGTAGTACGGGCTTGGACACCGGGGAGCTGTTTTTT	CASSTGLDTGELFF
NA	TRBV18	NA	TRBJ1-1	TGTGCCAGCTCACCACCCGGAGGGACTGAAGCTTTCTTT	CASSPPGGTEAFF
NA	TRBV19	NA	TRBJ1-5	TGTGCCAGTAAAGAGGCAGTCTATAGCAATCAGCCCCAGCATTTT	CASKEAVYSNQPQHF
NA	TRBV5-8	once	TRBJ1-2	TGTGCCAGCAGCATGGACGGGACGCAAGCTAACTATGGCTACACCTTC	CASSMDGTQANYGYTF
NA	TRBV5-6	once	TRBJ1-5	TGTGCCAGCAGTTACAGACAGAGCCCATACAATCAGCCCCAGCATTTT	CASSYRQSPYNQPQHF
TRBD1	TRBV10-3	NA	TRBJ1-1	TGTGCCATCAGGGGGGACAGGGGGCCGAGCACTGAAGCTTTCTTT	CAIRGDRGPSTEAFF
NA	TRBV2	NA	TRBJ2-6	TGTGCCAGCAGCGACGGACACTCTGGGGCCAACGTCCTGACTTTC	CASSDGHSGANVLTF
TRBD1	TRBV4-2	NA	TRBJ2-5	TGTGCCAGCAGTCCCGGGACAGGGGTCGCCCCACAAGAGACCCAGTACTTC	CASSPGTGVAPQETQYF
TRBD1	TRBV19	NA	TRBJ2-5	TGTGCCACCTCACAGGGGGCGCGGGAGACCCAGTACTTC	CATSQGARETQYF
NA	TRBV27	NA	TRBJ1-5	TGTGCCAGCAGTTGGGGGGCCCAGGGACAGCCCCAGCATTTT	CASSWGAQGQPQHF
TRBD2	TRBV19	NA	TRBJ2-1	TGTGCCAGTAGTATCGAGGGACTAGCGGGCAATGAGCAGTTCTTC	CASSIEGLAGNEQFF
NA	TRBV11-3	NA	TRBJ1-1	TGTGCCAGCAGCTTAGTCCGACAGCGGAACACTGAAGCTTTCTTT	CASSLVRQRNTEAFF
TRBD1	TRBV29-1	few	TRBJ2-2	TGCAGCGTTCGCGGACAGGGGGGGACCGGGGAGCTGTTTTTT	CSVRGQGGTGELFF
NA	TRBV18	NA	TRBJ1-6	TGTGCCAGCTCACCCCTACTCGGGGAGGATTCACCCCTCCACTTT	CASSPLLGEDSPLHF
NA	TRBV4-1	NA	TRBJ1-1	TGCGCCAGCAGCCAAGATGAGGGCCACCGGAACACTGAAGCTTTCTTT	CASSQDEGHRNTEAFF
TRBD1	TRBV19	NA	TRBJ1-1	TGTGCCACAGGACAGGGGAACACTGAAGCTTTCTTT	CATGQGNTEAFF
NA	TRBV4-3	NA	TRBJ2-2	TGCGCCAGCAGCCAAGGTTCAAGACTAAACACCGGGGAGCTGTTTTTT	CASSQGSRLNTGELFF
NA	TRBV4-3	NA	TRBJ2-7	TGCGCCAGCAGCCAAGAAAGGGGCTACGAGCAGTACTTC	CASSQERGYEQYF
NA	TRBV19	once	TRBJ2-7	TGTGCCAGTAGTAGTCAGGAAAGCTCCTACGAGCAGTACTTC	CASSSQESSYEQYF
NA	TRBV5-4	NA	TRBJ2-1	TGTGCCAGCAGATATTACAATGAGCAGTTCTTC	CASRYYNEQFF
NA	TRBV7-2	NA	TRBJ2-2	TGTGCCAGCAGCTTTCAGGGATTTGTCGGGGAGCTGTTTTTT	CASSFQGFVGELFF
NA	TRBV18	NA	TRBJ2-1	TGTGCCAGCTCACCAATGTTTCTGGGGAATGAGCAGTTCTTC	CASSPMFLGNEQFF
NA	TRBV6-5	NA	TRBJ2-3	TGTGCCAGCAGTTCAGGACCCGCCTTAGGTTATACGCAGTATTTT	CASSSGPALGYTQYF
NA	TRBV4-1	NA	TRBJ2-1	TGCGCCAGCAGCCAAGATATCGGGCTGCCCGAGCAGTTCTTC	CASSQDIGLPEQFF
NA	TRBV25-1	NA	TRBJ2-7	TGTGCCAGCAGTGAATCAGGACGGACCTACGAGCAGTACTTC	CASSESGRTYEQYF